The text below deals with one T cell receptor (beta chain). The antigen remains unidentified. Some clones are missing from TCRdb's copy, which holds only in-frame ones; the method was immunoSEQ multiplex PCR. The repertoire includes about 93,000 clones, 80% to 90% of them detected once, and less than 3% sits in the top ten. This entry belongs to a study of T cell responses to AZD1222 COVID-19 vaccine. Overall study results and limits: White British people made up most donors, females outnumbered males, and clonal diversity was possibly underestimated. Baseline testing showed seropositivity in only six or seven AZD1222 recipients.

The CDR3 is 15 residues long. Unmatched junction bases numbered 4, after V lost 6 bases and J lost 0 bases. Germline CDR1 is LNHDA and CDR2 is SQIVND (reference sequence). The receptor's source is an adult who received the AZD1222 COVID-19 vaccine. This specimen consisted of peripheral blood, obtained 28 days after the second AZD1222 dose. This rearrangement joins TRBV19 to TRBJ2-1, with TRBD1 identical over 8 bases. CDR3 protein: CASRHRGSSYNEQFF. CDR3 coding DNA: TGTGCCAGTAGGCACAGGGGGTCCTCCTACAATGAGCAGTTCTTC.